Listed here are 20 T cell receptor beta chains from one sample, sequenced in a study of blood T cells in healthy people across ages. Alongside a J-beta primer mix, a sample-barcoded 5' primer served in a second PCR lasting roughly 7 to 11 cycles. TCRdb re-analysed the 5' RACE reads in MiXCR, keeping a single row per CDR3 protein. This table has about 650,000 distinct CDR3 sequences, approximately 29% appearing once. Sequenced material: blood. The receptors were gathered from a woman aged 80 or over in good health.

The table lists this clonotype with a few counts. This may stem from a read error, because a much larger clone lies one nucleotide away. The CDR3: CASSSSRAGGNNEQFF. The CDR3 region has the DNA TGTGCCAGCAGCTCATCTAGAGCGGGGGGGAACAATGAGCAGTTCTTC. The chain recombines TRBV5-4 with TRBJ2-1; 10 bases fit TRBD2. Looked up from germline, CDR1 is SGHNT and CDR2 is YYREEE (reference sequence). V trimming: 3 bases; J trimming: 5 bases; junction bases outside the gene matches: 8. The CDR3 has 16 amino acids.

The gene calls are TRBV29-1 and TRBJ1-2; D uncertain. CDR1 is SQVTM and CDR2 is ANQGSEA in the germline V gene. Trimming left V 7 bases short and J 8 bases short, with 17 bases between. There are 12 residues in the CDR3. The CDR3 reads CSARTQAGGYTF. CDR3 coding DNA: TGCAGCGCCAGGACGCAGGCCGGGGGCTACACCTTC.

The sample holds one count of this clonotype. The V gene is TRBV5-8, the J gene TRBJ2-1, with D hard to call. V was cut by 7 bases and J by 3 bases, with 17 bases left in between. The CDR3 contains 15 residues. The V gene's germline CDR1 is SGHTS and CDR2 YDEGEE. The CDR3 bases are TGTGCCAGCCCGACTCAGGAAGGCGTCTACAATGAGCAGTTCTTC. Its protein is CASPTQEGVYNEQFF. The full variable domain, completed using reference TRBV5-8 and TRBJ2-1, is EAGVTQSPTHLIKTRGQQATLRCSPISGHTSVYWYQQALGLGLQFLLWYDEGEERNRGNFPPRFSGRQFPNYSSELNVNALELEDSALYLCASPTQEGVYNEQFFGPGTRLTVL.

The rearrangement joins TRBV20-1 to TRBJ2-5, with a tentative D call TRBD1 (6 bases). The DNA end is more similar to TRBJ2-7, so the J call may be wrong. This CDR3 has 12 amino acids. Per the germline V gene, CDR1 is DFQATT and CDR2 is SNEGSKA (reference sequence). CDR3 coding DNA: TGCAGCGCGCAGCTCCACAGGGACGAGCAGTACTTC. Translation gives CSAQLHRDEQYF.

There are a few counts of this clonotype. The genes are TRBV12-3 or TRBV12-4 and TRBJ2-3; the match to TRBD1 covers 9 bases. Trimming removed 1 base from V and 2 bases from J; junction bases left unmatched: 1. This CDR3 is 15 amino acids long. The CDR3 nucleotides are TGTGCCAGCAGTTTAGGGACAGGGGTCACAGATACGCAGTATTTT. Its protein product is CASSLGTGVTDTQYF.

The gene calls are TRBV7-8 and TRBJ2-7; D may be TRBD2 (6 bases). V lost 2 bases and J 1 base, leaving 12 bases between the germline ends. This CDR3 comprises 15 residues. CDR1 and CDR2 from the germline V gene are SGHVS and FQNEAQ. The CDR3 protein is CASSLFGGLSYEQYF. CDR3 bases: TGTGCCAGCAGCTTATTCGGGGGACTTTCCTACGAGCAGTACTTC.

The gene calls are TRBV29-1 and TRBJ1-1; D unclear. CDR3 length: 11 residues. V was cut by 5 bases and J by 11 bases, with 15 bases left in between. Germline-derived CDR1 and CDR2 are SQVTM and ANQGSEA. The CDR3 loop is CSVPDRARAFF. The CDR3 DNA follows: TGCAGCGTTCCCGACCGGGCCAGGGCTTTCTTT.

In its sample, this clonotype was seen a few times. V usage is TRBV12-3 or TRBV12-4 and J usage is TRBJ1-5; D unresolved. The CDR3 runs to 15 residues. Trimming took off 6 bases at V and 3 bases at J, with 15 bases between the two ends. CDR3 bases: TGTGCCAGCAGAATGGACGGAGGAACCAATCAGCCCCAGCATTTT. This sequence encodes CASRMDGGTNQPQHF.

The chain has TRBV9 and TRBJ1-1; no firm D call. Per the germline V gene, CDR1 is SGDLS and CDR2 is YYNGEE. There are 14 residues in the CDR3. With 4 bases removed from V and 0 bases from J, the gap between germline ends came to 10 bases. In DNA form, the CDR3 reads TGTGCCAGCAGCATTTCAGGAATGAACACTGAAGCTTTCTTT. Amino acids: CASSISGMNTEAFF. Filled out from reference TRBV9 and TRBJ1-1, the complete variable domain reads DSGVTQTPKHLITATGQRVTLRCSPRSGDLSVYWYQQSLDQGLQFLIQYYNGEERAKGNILERFSAQQFPDLHSELNLSSLELGDSALYFCASSISGMNTEAFFGQGTRLTVV.

This clonotype occurred many times. CDR3 amino acids: CSGTGEAYGYTF. CDR3 DNA: TGCAGCGGGACAGGGGAGGCCTATGGCTACACCTTC. The chain carries TRBV29-1 and TRBJ1-2; 9 bases are a match to TRBD1. Germline V CDR1 and CDR2: SQVTM, ANQGSEA. The CDR3 sequence is 12 residues long. After removal of 7 bases from V and 4 bases from J, the junction contained 4 bases not matched to a gene.

As for this clonotype: Possible read error: a much larger clone is one base away. The chain has TRBV12-3 or TRBV12-4 and TRBJ1-2; TRBD1 aligns across 8 bases. Trimming cost V 5 bases and J 7 bases; bases outside gene matches: 9. The CDR3 has 14 amino acids. The CDR3 DNA reads TGTGCCAGCAGTGTGCAGCCACAGGGGGGTGGCTACACCTTC. This codes for CASSVQPQGGGYTF.

This clonotype was counted many times. V gene TRBV3-1 combines with J gene TRBJ2-7; D is uncertain. The germline V gene encodes CDR1 LGHDT and CDR2 YNNKEL (reference sequence). V shed 4 bases and J shed 4 bases, with 11 bases lying between them. This CDR3 region has 13 residues. The CDR3 nucleotides read TGTGCCAGCAGCCTTACTGGCATTTACGAGCAGTACTTC. This gives the protein CASSLTGIYEQYF.

This clonotype was seen many times. The CDR3 DNA follows: TGTGCCAGCAGCCCCAGCCCAGAGACCCAGTACTTC. Its protein is CASSPSPETQYF. This chain links TRBV7-2 with TRBJ2-5, with D unresolved. Trimming cost V 5 bases and J 4 bases, with 8 bases left between them. This CDR3 region has 12 residues. Germline loops: CDR1 SGHTA, CDR2 FQGNSA.

The chain couples TRBV5-1 to TRBJ2-7, with 15 bases fitting TRBD2. The CDR3 has 18 residues. V shed 4 bases, J shed 4 bases, and the junction held 12 bases outside the gene matches. The germline gives CDR1 SGHRS, CDR2 YFSETQ. CDR3 protein: CASSHHPGLAGGGYEQYF. CDR3 nucleotides: TGCGCCAGCAGCCACCACCCCGGACTAGCGGGAGGGGGTTACGAGCAGTACTTC.

This clonotype was observed many times. The rearrangement links TRBV6-2 or TRBV6-3 to TRBJ2-1, with 14 nucleotides matching TRBD2. The J segment lost 7 bases and the V segment lost 7 bases, leaving 6 bases of the junction unmatched. Germline lookup yields CDR1 MNHEY and CDR2 SVGEGT. The CDR3 is 15 residues long. For the CDR3, the DNA is TGTGCCAGCACCTCGACTAGCGGGGGGGGAAATGAGCAGTTCTTC. Protein product: CASTSTSGGGNEQFF.

In this sample, this clonotype turned up many times. The chain has TRBV6-2 or TRBV6-3 and TRBJ1-1; D gene uncertain. V was pared by 5 bases and J by 6 bases, with 7 bases between. The CDR3 consists of 11 residues. Germline V gene lookup returns CDR1 MNHEY and CDR2 SVGEGT. The CDR3 loop reads CASSQGPEAFF. CDR3 sequence (DNA): TGTGCCAGCAGTCAAGGGCCTGAAGCTTTCTTT.

The gene calls are TRBV6-1 and TRBJ2-5; D may be TRBD2 (5 bases). CDR3 length: 13 residues. Germline V gives CDR1 MNHNS, CDR2 SASEGT. Trimming stripped 4 bases from V and 0 bases from J, with 6 bases between. The CDR3 reads CASSVGDQETQYF. The DNA for the CDR3 is TGTGCCAGCAGTGTCGGGGACCAAGAGACCCAGTACTTC.

This clonotype was detected many times. This chain uses TRBV7-2 with TRBJ2-3, with 8 positions matching TRBD2. The J segment lost 1 base and the V segment lost 5 bases, leaving 5 bases of the junction unmatched. Germline V gene sequence: CDR1 SGHTA, CDR2 FQGNSA. The CDR3 is 15 residues long. The DNA for the CDR3 is TGTGCCAGCAGCGCGCGGGGGGCCGGCACAGATACGCAGTATTTT. Its protein is CASSARGAGTDTQYF.

As for this clonotype: A read error may produce the germline difference seen at one junction end. V gene TRBV5-1 combines with J gene TRBJ1-1; TRBD1 is a possible D gene (6 bases). The CDR3 is 14 amino acids. Germline CDR1 is SGHRS and CDR2 is YFSETQ. CDR3 protein: CAGSLEFSGAEAFF. The CDR3 region has the DNA TGCGCCGGCAGCTTGGAGTTTTCAGGGGCTGAAGCTTTCTTT.

This chain joins TRBV20-1 and TRBJ2-1; no clear D. The CDR3 runs to 14 residues. Germline V CDR1 and CDR2: DFQATT, SNEGSKA (reference sequence). Between the trimmed V and J ends, which lost 6 bases and 1 base, there was a span of 13 bases. The CDR3 sequence is CSARRPWSYNEQFF. In nucleotides, the CDR3 is TGCAGTGCGCGTAGGCCGTGGTCCTACAATGAGCAGTTCTTC.